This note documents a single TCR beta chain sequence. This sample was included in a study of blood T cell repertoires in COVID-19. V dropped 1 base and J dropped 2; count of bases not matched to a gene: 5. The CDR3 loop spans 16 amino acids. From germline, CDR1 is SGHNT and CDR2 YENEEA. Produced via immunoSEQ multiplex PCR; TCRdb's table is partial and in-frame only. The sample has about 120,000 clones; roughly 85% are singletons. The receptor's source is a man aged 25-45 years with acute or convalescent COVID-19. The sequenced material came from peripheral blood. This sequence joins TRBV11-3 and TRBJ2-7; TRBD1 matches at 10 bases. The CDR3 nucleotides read TGTGCCAGCAGCTTAGGAGGGACAGGGGCCCCCTACGAGCAGTACTTC. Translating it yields CASSLGGTGAPYEQYF.